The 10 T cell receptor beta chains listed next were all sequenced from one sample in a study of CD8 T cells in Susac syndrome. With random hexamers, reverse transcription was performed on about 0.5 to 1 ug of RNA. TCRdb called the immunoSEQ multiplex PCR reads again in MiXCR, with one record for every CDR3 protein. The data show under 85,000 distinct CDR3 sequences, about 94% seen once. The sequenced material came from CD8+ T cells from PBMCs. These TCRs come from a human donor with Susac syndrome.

In DNA, the CDR3 is TGTGCCAGCCTCCTCCGGGACAGGGGCTTCGGAACAGATACGCAGTATTTT. Translated, it gives CASLLRDRGFGTDTQYF. This chain uses TRBV12-3 or TRBV12-4 with TRBJ2-3; 10 bases are shared with TRBD1. The CDR3 runs 17 residues. Germline trimming cut 8 bases from V and 3 bases from J; bases unmatched to any gene: 14.

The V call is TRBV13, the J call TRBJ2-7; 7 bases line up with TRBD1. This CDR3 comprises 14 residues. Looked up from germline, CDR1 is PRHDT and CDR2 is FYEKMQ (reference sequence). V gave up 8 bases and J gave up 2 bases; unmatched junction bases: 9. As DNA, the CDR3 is TGTGCCAGCTCCCCAGGACAGGCCACCTACGAGCAGTACTTC. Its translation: CASSPGQATYEQYF. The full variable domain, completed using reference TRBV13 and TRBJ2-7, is AAGVIQSPRHLIKEKRETATLKCYPIPRHDTVYWYQQGPGQDPQFLISFYEKMQSDKGSIPDRFSAQQFSDYHSELNMSSLELGDSALYFCASSPGQATYEQYFGPGTRLTVT.

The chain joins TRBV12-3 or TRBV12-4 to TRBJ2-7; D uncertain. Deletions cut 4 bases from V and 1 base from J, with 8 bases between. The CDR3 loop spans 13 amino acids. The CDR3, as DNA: TGTGCCAGCAGTTCGTCAGGATCCTACGAGCAGTACTTC. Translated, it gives CASSSSGSYEQYF.

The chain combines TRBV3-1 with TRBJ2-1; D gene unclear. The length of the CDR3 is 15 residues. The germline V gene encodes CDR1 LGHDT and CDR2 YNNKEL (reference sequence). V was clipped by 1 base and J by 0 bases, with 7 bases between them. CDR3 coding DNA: TGTGCCAGCAGCCAAGGGCGGATCTCCTACAATGAGCAGTTCTTC. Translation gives CASSQGRISYNEQFF.

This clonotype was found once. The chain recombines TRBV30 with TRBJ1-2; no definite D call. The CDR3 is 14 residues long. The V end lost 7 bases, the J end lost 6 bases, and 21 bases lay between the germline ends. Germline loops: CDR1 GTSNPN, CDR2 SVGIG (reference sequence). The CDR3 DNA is TGTGCCTTGGATAGGGCAGGAGCTGCCGATGGCTACACCTTC. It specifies CALDRAGAADGYTF. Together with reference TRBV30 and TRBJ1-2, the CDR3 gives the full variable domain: SQTIHQWPATLVQPVGSPLSLECTVEGTSNPNLYWYRQAAGRGLQLLFYSVGIGQISSEVPQNLSASRPQDRQFILSSKKLLLSDSGFYLCALDRAGAADGYTFGSGTRLTVV.

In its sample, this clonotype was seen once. This CDR3 is CASSIVGDSRKNIQYF. The CDR3 nucleotides read TGTGCCAGTAGTATAGTGGGCGACTCCCGCAAAAACATTCAGTACTTC. The chain is built from TRBV19 and TRBJ2-4; D remains ambiguous. V lost 1 base and J 3 bases, leaving 13 bases between the germline ends. CDR1 and CDR2 (germline): LNHDA, SQIVND (reference sequence). The length of the CDR3 is 16 residues.

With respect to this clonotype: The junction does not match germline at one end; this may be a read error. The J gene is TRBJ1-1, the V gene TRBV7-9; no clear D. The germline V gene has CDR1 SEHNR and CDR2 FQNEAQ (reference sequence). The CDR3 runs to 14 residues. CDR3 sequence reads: CASSLAPESTEAFF. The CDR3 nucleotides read TGCGCCAGCAGCTTAGCCCCGGAAAGCACTGAAGCTTTCTTT.

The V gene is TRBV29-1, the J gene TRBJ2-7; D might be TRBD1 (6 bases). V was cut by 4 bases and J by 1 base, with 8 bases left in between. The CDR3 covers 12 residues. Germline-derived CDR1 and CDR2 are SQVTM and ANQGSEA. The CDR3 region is CSVGDMSYEQYF. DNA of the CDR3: TGCAGCGTTGGGGACATGTCCTACGAGCAGTACTTC.

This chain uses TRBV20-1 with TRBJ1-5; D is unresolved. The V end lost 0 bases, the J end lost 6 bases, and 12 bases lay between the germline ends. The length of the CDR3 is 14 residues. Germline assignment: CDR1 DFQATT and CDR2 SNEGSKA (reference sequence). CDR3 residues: CSARDLMEGQPQHF. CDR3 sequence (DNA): TGCAGTGCTAGAGATCTGATGGAAGGTCAGCCCCAGCATTTT.

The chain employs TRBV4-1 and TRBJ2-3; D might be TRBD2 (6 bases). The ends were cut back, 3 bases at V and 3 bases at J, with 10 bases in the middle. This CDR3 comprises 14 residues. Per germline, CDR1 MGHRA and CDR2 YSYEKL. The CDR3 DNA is TGCGCCAGCAGCCATAATGGGGGGACAGATACGCAGTATTTT. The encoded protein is CASSHNGGTDTQYF.